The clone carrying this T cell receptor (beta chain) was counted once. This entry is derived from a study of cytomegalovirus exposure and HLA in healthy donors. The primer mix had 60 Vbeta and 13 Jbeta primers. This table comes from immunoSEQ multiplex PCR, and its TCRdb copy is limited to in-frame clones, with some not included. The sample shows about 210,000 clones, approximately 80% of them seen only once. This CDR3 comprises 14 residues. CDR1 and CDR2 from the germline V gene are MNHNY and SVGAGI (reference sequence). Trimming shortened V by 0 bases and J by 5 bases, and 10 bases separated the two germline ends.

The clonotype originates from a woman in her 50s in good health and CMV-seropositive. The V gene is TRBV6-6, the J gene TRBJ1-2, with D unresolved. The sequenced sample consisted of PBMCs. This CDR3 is CASSYSPELYGYTF. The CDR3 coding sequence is TGTGCCAGCAGTTACTCGCCGGAGTTGTATGGCTACACCTTC.